This T cell receptor (beta chain) was recovered during a study of synovial regulatory T cells in juvenile arthritis. The germline V gene encodes CDR1 MNHNS and CDR2 SASEGT. The CDR3 contains 14 residues. DNA is not on record. Here immunoSEQ multiplex PCR was the method, and the copy in TCRdb shows in-frame clones only, minus some. Its clone listing holds 8,000 to 10,000 clones. The chain combines TRBV6-1 with TRBJ2-7; TCRdb picks TRBD1, but there is no DNA to check that call. The TCR comes from a donor younger than 30 with juvenile idiopathic arthritis. Sequenced: Treg cells from blood. Described subset: remaining (HLA-DR-negative) circulating blood Treg cells. This CDR3 is CASSHLRDSYEQYF.